This T cell receptor beta chain was found in a study of blood T cell repertoires in COVID-19. This CDR3 comprises 18 residues. Per the germline V gene, CDR1 is SGHAT and CDR2 is FQNNGV. Trimming cost V 3 bases and J 4 bases; bases outside gene matches: 6. This table comes from immunoSEQ multiplex PCR, and its TCRdb copy is limited to in-frame clones, with some not included. Here the sample spans roughly 460,000 clones, around 90% being singletons. The sample taken for sequencing was peripheral blood. The rearrangement links TRBV11-2 to TRBJ2-2; 15 bases match TRBD2. The TCR sequence derives from a man aged 18 to 30 with COVID-19, enrolled during active disease. DNA for the CDR3: TGTGCCAGCAGCTTTGGACTAGCGGGAGGGGTTGCCACCGGGGAGCTGTTTTTT. Translated, it gives CASSFGLAGGVATGELFF.